This T cell receptor beta chain was recorded in a study of blood T cell repertoires in COVID-19. Study-wide background: The origin of the acute and convalescent COVID-19 samples was the United States, Italy and Spain.

The repertoire was sequenced with immunoSEQ multiplex PCR; TCRdb's copy has only in-frame clones and lacks some. The sample has 55,000 to 65,000 clones, roughly four fifths seen once. V was pared by 0 bases and J by 2 bases, with 10 bases between. This CDR3 spans 15 amino acids. Germline CDR1 reads MNHEY; CDR2 reads SVGAGI. This rearrangement joins TRBV6-5 to TRBJ1-2; D uncertain. The sequence was obtained from a man in his 60s with COVID-19, enrolled during active disease. The sequenced material came from peripheral blood. This CDR3 is CASSYSNQVNYGYTF. CDR3 DNA sequence: TGTGCCAGCAGTTACTCGAATCAGGTGAACTATGGCTACACCTTC.